This is a list of T cell receptor beta chains from one sample in a study of cytotoxic CD8 clonotypes in ibrutinib-treated CLL. Data came from immunoSEQ multiplex PCR; TCRdb stores just in-frame clones and leaves some out. Of over 140,000 clones in the sample, 70% to 90% were seen once. Sequences were derived from PBMCs, sampled after 36 months of ibrutinib treatment. These receptors were collected from a human donor with chronic lymphocytic leukemia. Each CDR3 is given without its conserved first and last residue. A D gene is named only where the DNA matches it firmly.

D gene	V gene	CDR3 protein
-	TRBV5-1	ASYYGGGVQETQY
-	TRBV27	ASSSSERRGWTYEQY
-	TRBV10-2	ASSERESYNEQF
-	TRBV6-5	ASSPGGNWNTEAF
-	TRBV2	ASSEGQFQPQH
-	TRBV5-6	ASSQSPQQF
-	TRBV2	ASSMTGLSGNTIY
-	TRBV5-6	ASSSLGGTKKLF
TRBD2	TRBV10-3	AIRVRSGTSGTGANVLT
TRBD1	TRBV5-6	ASSLLGQGVYSSPLH
-	TRBV6-5	ASLENTGELF
TRBD2	TRBV6-5	ASRTLAGKQY
TRBD1	TRBV19	ASSMRTGGGYT
-	TRBV15	ATSRVVSEKLF
TRBD1	TRBV2	ASRGQDNYGYT
TRBD1	TRBV9	ASSQGTGSNNEKLF
-	TRBV11-3	ASSLGTGSEKLF
TRBD2	TRBV5-1	ASSSVRVSGIPGETQY
-	TRBV9	ASSEGGAGELF
TRBD1	TRBV19	ASSLQQGGSSEQY
-	TRBV10-3	ATRGYGYT
-	TRBV15	ATSVRGGLIYGYT
-	TRBV14	ASSQGGGVNEKLF
-	TRBV19	ASHRQTNTEAF
TRBD2	TRBV6-6	ASSYPGTSDFYEQY
-	TRBV29-1	SVEEGRASTQY
-	TRBV9	ASSEEPDGGYT
-	TRBV6-5	ASSYRRSYEQY
TRBD1	TRBV2	ASLKTGANTGELF
-	TRBV11-1	ASSSRWEQF
-	TRBV5-6	ASSLRVREQY
-	TRBV6-1	ASSESPIWSKTQY
-	TRBV7-3	ASSPTGGKQF
-	TRBV11-2	ASSLTPSGANVLT